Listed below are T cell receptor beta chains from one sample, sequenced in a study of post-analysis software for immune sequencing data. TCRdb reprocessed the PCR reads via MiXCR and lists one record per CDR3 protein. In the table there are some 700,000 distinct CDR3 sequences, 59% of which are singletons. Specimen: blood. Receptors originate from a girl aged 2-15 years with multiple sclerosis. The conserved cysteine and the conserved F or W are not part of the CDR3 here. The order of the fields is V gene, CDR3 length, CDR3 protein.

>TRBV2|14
ASSLDRGLGTDTQY
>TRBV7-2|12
ASSLAVDNYGYT
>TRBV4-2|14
ASRGAGTRNYNEQF
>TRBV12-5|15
ASGLVLGVAGQETQY
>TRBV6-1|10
ASTRGGNEQF
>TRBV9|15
ASSVGHPRGGGNTIY
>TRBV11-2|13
ASSLDGHMADTQY
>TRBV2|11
ASSRDEDNEQF
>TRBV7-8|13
ASSLILEGDGEQF
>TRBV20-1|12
SARDSRAASEQY
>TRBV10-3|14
AISGLDKASYNEQF
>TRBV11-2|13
ASSLGPTGGTEAF
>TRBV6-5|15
ASSYSTLEAGANVLT
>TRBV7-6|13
ASSLAAGGLNTQY
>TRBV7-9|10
ASSATLWTQY
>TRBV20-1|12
SARAGTGGETQY
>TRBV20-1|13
SARLAGGGYNEQF
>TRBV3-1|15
ASSKRGRISGANVLT
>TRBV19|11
ASSTLQSNEQF
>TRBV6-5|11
ASSYISNTEAF
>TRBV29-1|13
SVGRDSPRSDTQY
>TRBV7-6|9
ASGEHNEQF
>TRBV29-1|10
SATRDRDTQY
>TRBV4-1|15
ASSQARGLAGTYEQY
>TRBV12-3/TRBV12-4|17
ASSTGLASGYTPADTQY
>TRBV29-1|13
SVSGGESSYNEQF
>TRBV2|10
ASPTRGDTQY
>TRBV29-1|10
SGGTDQETQY
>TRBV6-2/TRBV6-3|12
ASSYVGGAYGYT
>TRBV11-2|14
ASTYFGPPSSYEQY
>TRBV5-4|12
ASSPKRELNEQF
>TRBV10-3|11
AIARTVQETQY
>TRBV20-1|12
SARWGAPNTEAF
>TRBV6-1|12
ASSPTSPYNEQF
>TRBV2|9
ASMREETQY
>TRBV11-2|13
ASSFGAGLSYEQY
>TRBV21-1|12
ASPRRVPFAEQY
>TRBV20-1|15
SAGGLAGDLGPSEQY
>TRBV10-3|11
AISERGDQPQH
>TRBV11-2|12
ASSLEAGGYEQY
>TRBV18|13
ASSSRTLAKNIQY
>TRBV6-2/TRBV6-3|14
ASSLEPRLAKNIQY
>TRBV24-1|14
ATSDPTGDSNQPQH
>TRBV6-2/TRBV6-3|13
ASSYRRLAANEQF
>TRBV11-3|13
ASSSYYGADYGYT
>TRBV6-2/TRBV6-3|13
ASTFRGQNNNEQF
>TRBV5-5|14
ASSLEMGSYNSPLH
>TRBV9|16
ASSVEWAGGPAKNIQY